The 22 T cell receptor beta chains in this list originate from one sample, sequenced in a study of cytomegalovirus exposure and HLA in healthy donors. Vbeta (60) and Jbeta (13) primers were used in the PCR. Profiled with immunoSEQ multiplex PCR; TCRdb holds only in-frame clones, not every one. The table has roughly 200,000 clones, 60% to 80% seen once. The sample was PBMCs. These TCRs come from a woman aged 30 to 39 in good health and CMV-seropositive.

This clone was observed a single time. The chain is built from TRBV14 and TRBJ2-5; the match to TRBD2 covers 7 bases. Germline CDR1 SGHDN, CDR2 FVKESK. Unmatched junction bases numbered 4, after V lost 4 bases and J lost 2 bases. The CDR3 consists of 14 residues. DNA of the CDR3: TGTGCCAGCAGCCGCCAGGGAGGGCAAGAGACCCAGTACTTC. Protein sequence: CASSRQGGQETQYF. Supplemented by reference TRBV14 and TRBJ2-5, the full variable domain reads EAGVTQFPSHSVIEKGQTVTLRCDPISGHDNLYWYRRVMGKEIKFLLHFVKESKQDESGMPNNRFLAERTGGTYSTLKVQPAELEDSGVYFCASSRQGGQETQYFGPGTRLLVL.

The genes are TRBV6-5 and TRBJ1-5; D not certain. CDR3 length equals 15 residues. Trimming took 5 bases from V and 0 from J, leaving 11 bases between them. Germline V CDR1 and CDR2: MNHEY, SVGAGI. The CDR3: CASSTGLHSNQPQHF. The CDR3 region has the DNA TGTGCCAGCAGTACCGGGTTACATAGCAATCAGCCCCAGCATTTT.

V usage is TRBV9 and J usage is TRBJ2-7, with TRBD2 matching over 14 bases. Per the germline V gene, CDR1 is SGDLS and CDR2 is YYNGEE. The J segment lost 4 bases and the V segment lost 3 bases, leaving 6 bases of the junction unmatched. The CDR3 is 16 residues long. CDR3: CASSATSGRALYEQYF. The CDR3 DNA follows: TGTGCCAGCAGCGCGACTAGCGGGAGGGCCTTATACGAGCAGTACTTC.

The chain couples TRBV27 to TRBJ2-7, with 13 positions matching TRBD2. The J segment lost 4 bases and the V segment lost 5 bases, leaving 8 bases of the junction unmatched. Germline V gene sequence: CDR1 MNHEY, CDR2 SMNVEV (reference sequence). The CDR3 runs to 16 residues. CDR3 bases: TGTGCCAGCAGTCGAACTAGCGGGAGGGCGTATTACGAGCAGTACTTC. Amino acid sequence: CASSRTSGRAYYEQYF.

This chain links TRBV9 with TRBJ2-3, with 11 bases that match TRBD2. The CDR3 is 16 residues long. The trim removed 2 bases at V and 2 bases at J, leaving 4 bases unmatched. The germline gives CDR1 SGDLS, CDR2 YYNGEE. The CDR3 loop reads CASSVLAGGTTDTQYF. Written as DNA, the CDR3 is TGTGCCAGCAGCGTCCTAGCGGGGGGAACCACAGATACGCAGTATTTT.

The chain couples TRBV30 to TRBJ1-5; D remains unclear. The V end was cut by 0 bases, the J end by 2 bases, with 5 bases between. Germline V gene sequence: CDR1 GTSNPN, CDR2 SVGIG (reference sequence). The CDR3 runs 13 residues. In DNA, the CDR3 is TGTGCCTGGAGTGTAGCTGGCAATCAGCCCCAGCATTTT. Translated, it gives CAWSVAGNQPQHF.

This clone showed up just a few times. The chain has TRBV4-1 and TRBJ1-5; D unclear. The germline CDR1 and CDR2 sequences are MGHRA and YSYEKL. The CDR3 loop spans 15 amino acids. The germline V and J ends were trimmed by 0 bases and 1 base, with 7 bases remaining between them. The CDR3 DNA sequence: TGCGCCAGCAGCCAAGATTTCAGGAGCAATCAGCCCCAGCATTTT. This codes for CASSQDFRSNQPQHF.

This clone appeared a single time. This chain connects TRBV4-1 to TRBJ2-5; 8 nucleotides agree with TRBD2. This CDR3 spans 16 amino acids. The germline CDR1 and CDR2 sequences are MGHRA and YSYEKL. Trimming took 4 bases from V and 2 from J; bases not matched to a gene: 9. The CDR3 reads CASSPAERGLQETQYF. The CDR3 DNA reads TGCGCCAGCAGCCCTGCGGAGCGGGGGCTACAAGAGACCCAGTACTTC.

The V gene is TRBV7-8, the J gene TRBJ2-7, with D perhaps TRBD2 (6 bases). Germline lookup yields CDR1 SGHVS and CDR2 FQNEAQ. The CDR3 spans 14 residues. The V end lost 5 bases, the J end lost 3 bases, and 14 bases lay between the germline ends. The CDR3 loop is CASSLGTPGYEQYF. The DNA of the CDR3 is TGTGCCAGCAGCCTCGGGACTCCGGGCTACGAGCAGTACTTC. The full variable domain, its missing parts supplied by reference TRBV7-8 and TRBJ2-7, is GAGVSQSPRYKVAKRGQDVALRCDPISGHVSLFWYQQALGQGPEFLTYFQNEAQLDKSGLPSDRFFAERPEGSVSTLKIQRTQQEDSAVYLCASSLGTPGYEQYFGPGTRLTVT.

This rearrangement joins TRBV7-8 to TRBJ2-4, with a tentative D call TRBD1 (6 bases). Between the trimmed V and J ends, which lost 4 bases and 9 bases, there was a span of 13 bases. This CDR3 contains 13 residues. Germline lookup yields CDR1 SGHVS and CDR2 FQNEAQ. CDR3 DNA sequence: TGTGCCAGCAGCTCGGACAGTTTCGGCATTCAGTACTTC. Translation: CASSSDSFGIQYF.

The chain combines TRBV27 with TRBJ2-3; no clear D gene. The CDR3 is 15 amino acids. Germline V CDR1 and CDR2: MNHEY, SMNVEV (reference sequence). The germline V and J ends were trimmed by 4 bases and 0 bases, with 11 bases remaining between them. The CDR3 nucleotides are TGTGCCAGCAGTTCACAAACCCGAAGCACAGATACGCAGTATTTT. Encoded protein: CASSSQTRSTDTQYF.

The rearrangement links TRBV4-2 to TRBJ1-6, with a possible D match to TRBD1 (5 bases). The CDR3 runs to 15 residues. Germline CDR1 LGHNA, CDR2 YNFKEQ. Deletions cut 0 bases from V and 4 bases from J, with 7 bases between. In DNA, the CDR3 is TGTGCCAGCAGCCAAGACAGGGCGTATAATTCACCCCTCCACTTT. It translates to CASSQDRAYNSPLHF.

The rearrangement links TRBV28 to TRBJ1-4; D is possibly TRBD1 (5 bases). The V end was cut by 7 bases, the J end by 8 bases, with 14 bases between. The CDR3 runs to 13 residues. Germline V gives CDR1 MDHEN, CDR2 SYDVKM. CDR3 sequence: CASTSGGWEKLFF. For the CDR3, the DNA is TGTGCCAGCACTTCTGGGGGGTGGGAAAAACTGTTTTTT. The full variable domain, in which reference TRBV28 and TRBJ1-4 provide the parts outside the CDR3, is DVKVTQSSRYLVKRTGEKVFLECVQDMDHENMFWYRQDPGLGLRLIYFSYDVKMKEKGDIPEGYSVSREKKERFSLILESASTNQTSMYLCASTSGGWEKLFFGSGTQLSVL.

This clone appeared once. V is TRBV7-9 and J is TRBJ2-1; maybe TRBD2 (5 bases). CDR1 is SEHNR and CDR2 is FQNEAQ in the germline V gene (reference sequence). The CDR3 length is 16 residues. V shed 6 bases and J shed 7 bases, with 22 bases lying between them. The CDR3 is CASSSEDLRRRNEQFF. The CDR3 DNA reads TGTGCCAGCAGTTCTGAAGACCTAAGGCGGAGGAATGAGCAGTTCTTC.

This sequence joins TRBV6-5 and TRBJ1-1; D may be TRBD1 (6 bases). CDR3 size: 15 residues. Trimming cost V 6 bases and J 3 bases, with 17 bases left between them. The germline CDR1 and CDR2 sequences are MNHEY and SVGAGI. As DNA, the CDR3 is TGTGCCAGCAGGCCCTGGGGGGGCAGGGACACTGAAGCTTTCTTT. Its translation is CASRPWGGRDTEAFF.

This chain joins TRBV5-1 and TRBJ1-2; TRBD1 is a possible D gene (5 bases). There are 13 residues in the CDR3. The germline gives CDR1 SGHRS, CDR2 YFSETQ. The V gene lost 0 bases and the J gene lost 6 bases, with 9 bases spanning the gap. The CDR3 DNA is TGCGCCAGCAGCTTGGTGGAGGGGAATGGCTACACCTTC. Residues: CASSLVEGNGYTF.

V and J are TRBV5-1 and TRBJ1-2, with D perhaps TRBD1 (6 bases). Between the trimmed V and J ends, which lost 2 bases and 0 bases, there was a span of 11 bases. This CDR3 spans 15 amino acids. CDR1 is SGHRS and CDR2 is YFSETQ in the germline V gene. The CDR3 loop reads CASSFLDRTNYGYTF. The CDR3 bases are TGCGCCAGCAGCTTCCTGGACAGAACTAACTATGGCTACACCTTC.

This rearrangement joins TRBV10-3 to TRBJ2-5, with 7 bases lining up with TRBD1. The J segment lost 3 bases and the V segment lost 0 bases, leaving 1 base of the junction unmatched. This CDR3 region has 14 residues. From germline, CDR1 is ENHRY and CDR2 SYGVKD. The CDR3 sequence is CAISESTGKETQYF. DNA for the CDR3: TGTGCCATCAGTGAGTCGACAGGGAAAGAGACCCAGTACTTC.

This chain uses TRBV18 with TRBJ2-4; TRBD1 might be the D (5 bases). This CDR3 spans 15 amino acids. With 2 bases removed from V and 2 bases from J, the gap between germline ends came to 10 bases. Germline V gene data show CDR1 as KGHSH and CDR2 as LQKENI. Written as DNA, the CDR3 is TGTGCCAGCTCACCAATATCAGGGCCCAAAAACATTCAGTACTTC. Translated: CASSPISGPKNIQYF.

The rearrangement joins TRBV5-4 to TRBJ2-7, with 8 positions matching TRBD2. Germline CDR1 and CDR2: SGHNT and YYREEE (reference sequence). Losses at the gene ends were 2 bases for V and 6 bases for J; bases not matched to a gene: 1. The CDR3 extends over 12 amino acids. The CDR3, as DNA: TGTGCCAGCAGCTTCGGGACTAGCGAGCAGTACTTC. This sequence encodes CASSFGTSEQYF. Variable domain in full (rest from reference TRBV5-4 and TRBJ2-7): ETGVTQSPTHLIKTRGQQVTLRCSSQSGHNTVSWYQQALGQGPQFIFQYYREEENGRGNFPPRFSGLQFPNYSSELNVNALELDDSALYLCASSFGTSEQYFGPGTRLTVT.

This sequence joins TRBV7-2 and TRBJ2-7, with 7 nucleotides matching TRBD1. Germline values: CDR1 SGHTA, CDR2 FQGNSA. Trimming at V came to 6 bases and at J to 4 bases, leaving 6 bases not matched to a gene. The CDR3 is 13 residues long. The CDR3 sequence: CASRHRGGYEQYF. CDR3 in DNA: TGTGCCAGCAGGCACAGGGGCGGATACGAGCAGTACTTC.

The rearrangement joins TRBV9 to TRBJ1-1, with 9 bases matching TRBD1. With 0 bases clipped from V and 6 bases from J, the junction kept 15 bases outside the gene matches. The CDR3 sequence is 18 residues long. Per germline, CDR1 SGDLS and CDR2 YYNGEE. The CDR3 sequence is CASSVEKGTGRILPEAFF. The CDR3 nucleotides are TGTGCCAGCAGCGTAGAGAAAGGGACAGGGCGTATTCTTCCTGAAGCTTTCTTT.